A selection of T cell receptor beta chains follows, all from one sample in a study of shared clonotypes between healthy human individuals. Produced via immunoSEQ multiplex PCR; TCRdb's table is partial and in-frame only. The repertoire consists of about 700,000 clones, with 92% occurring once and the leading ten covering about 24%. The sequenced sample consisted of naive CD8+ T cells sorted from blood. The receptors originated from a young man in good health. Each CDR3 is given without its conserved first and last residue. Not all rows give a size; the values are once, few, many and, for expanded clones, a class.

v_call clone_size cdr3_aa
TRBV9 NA ASSVEGAGEKLF
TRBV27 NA ASSGQGRSYEQY
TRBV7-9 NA ASSPTMPSGQVETQY
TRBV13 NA ASSVLAVPSYNEQF
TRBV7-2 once ASSPGTAWSNQPQH
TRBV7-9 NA ASSLGSGGTEAF
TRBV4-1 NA ASSQEGGSPDTQY
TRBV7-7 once ASSLGQGISGELF
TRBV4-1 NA ASSQVGQGVTGELF
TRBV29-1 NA SVEDLWASYGYT
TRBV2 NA ASSDRADEKLF
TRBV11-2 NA ASSFAGMNTEAF
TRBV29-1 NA SLGLAGVIEQF
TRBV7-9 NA ASSQDRGSIF
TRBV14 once ASSQEGTPPVRNYGYT
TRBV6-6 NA ASSYNPGYYGYT
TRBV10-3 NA AISEAVNTEAF
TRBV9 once ASSLAGVVPDTQY
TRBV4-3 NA ASSQGLEVHYNEQF
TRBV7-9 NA ASSLAQGVVVEQY
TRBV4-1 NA ASSQEGTSGRGQY
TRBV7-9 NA ASSLSVTYEQY
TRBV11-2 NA ASSPSRGSGRGDEQF
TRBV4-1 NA ASTREGGTGELF
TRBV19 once ASSIAPEGAGELF
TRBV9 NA ASSSETTVPYEQY
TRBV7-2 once ASSPYSSRYATYEQY
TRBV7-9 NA ASSSTSGTGLYEQY
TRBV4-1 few ASSQGTYEGQY
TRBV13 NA ASSLGSTDTQY
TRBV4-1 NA ASSQGQGINTEAF
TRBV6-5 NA ASSSSDRGYQPQH
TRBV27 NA ASSLAGVYEQY
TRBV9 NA ASSVEVQVENTDTQY
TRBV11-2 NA ASSFPITSGSSYNEQF
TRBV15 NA ATSEGQPNQPQH
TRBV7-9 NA ASSLTGLSGELF
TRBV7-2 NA ASSLNKGNEQF
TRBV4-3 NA ASSQDQREGLETQY
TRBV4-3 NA ASSQDPLAGPSYEQY
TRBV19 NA ASSIAGGPNTEAF
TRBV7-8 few ASSLYVGTYEQY
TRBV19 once ASSIEAGPLSEQY